This T cell receptor (beta chain) comes out of a study of brain T cells in children with intractable seizures. Study conclusions and caveats: Viral specificity was inferred only from CDR3 similarity; HCMV serostatus was unknown. Pre- and post-surgery blood differed in depth, so pre-surgery absences may be undersampling.

Germline V gives CDR1 SQVTM, CDR2 ANQGSEA. The CDR3 consists of 12 residues. Trimming removed 2 bases from V and 6 bases from J, with 10 bases in between. Assay used: immunoSEQ multiplex PCR; TCRdb lists only in-frame clones, some missing. In the table there are about 80,000 clones, under 95% of which are singletons. Comment on this clone: What it recognizes is unknown.

Before surgery, patients took at least one anti-epileptic drug. The V call is TRBV29-1, the J call TRBJ1-2, with unresolved D. The material sequenced was peripheral blood, taken at surgery. The receptor was derived from a girl aged 2 to 10 with Rasmussen encephalitis and intractable seizures. The CDR3 DNA reads as TGCAGCGTTGAATTGGGTTACGATGGCTACACCTTC. This encodes CSVELGYDGYTF.